This T cell receptor beta chain was sequenced during a study of CD4+ T cells in melanoma. Study-wide points: CD8+ T cell, macrophage and B cell function reportedly correlated with neoantigen-specific CD4+ T cells.

Points on this clone: Its antigen is not identified.

This CDR3 contains 14 residues. Germline lookup yields CDR1 SGHRS and CDR2 YFSETQ. V gave up 0 bases and J gave up 10 bases; unmatched junction bases: 6. TCRdb's table, derived via immunoSEQ multiplex PCR, lists solely in-frame clones and lacks some. This table has roughly 52,000 clones, nearly 70% appearing once. The sample consisted of tumor tissue. The chain carries TRBV5-1 and TRBJ1-2; 10 bases fit TRBD1. The source is a human donor with melanoma. The CDR3 region has the DNA TGCGCCAGCAGCTTGGCCGTGGGACAGGGGCTCTACACCTTC. It yields the protein CASSLAVGQGLYTF.